This entry lists 18 T cell receptor beta chains sequenced from one sample in a study of blood T cell repertoires in COVID-19. Sequencing was performed with immunoSEQ multiplex PCR; in TCRdb, only in-frame clones are kept and a portion is missing. The sample has around 250,000 clones, about nine tenths seen once. The sequencing sample was made of PBMCs or T cells enriched from blood (not recorded which). These receptors originate from a human donor in a cohort exposed to, infected with or recovered from COVID-19 (not recorded which). The donor label of this sample is uncertain.

The CDR3 nucleotides read TGTGCCAGCAGCTTAGGGCTAGCGGGGGGCTACACAGATACGCAGTATTTT. It is translated as CASSLGLAGGYTDTQYF. This chain uses TRBV11-2 with TRBJ2-3; 11 nucleotides line up with TRBD2. The germline gives CDR1 SGHAT, CDR2 FQNNGV. Trimming at V came to 1 base and at J to 2 bases, leaving 5 bases not matched to a gene. The CDR3 is made up of 17 amino acids.

The chain is built from TRBV18 and TRBJ2-7, with 7 nucleotides matching TRBD1. Germline V gene data show CDR1 as KGHSH and CDR2 as LQKENI. This CDR3 contains 16 residues. J was trimmed by 0 bases and V by 3 bases; bases with no gene match: 8. The CDR3 coding sequence is TGTGCCAGCTCACCGATACAGGGGATGGGCTCCTACGAGCAGTACTTC. This encodes CASSPIQGMGSYEQYF.

The J gene is TRBJ1-1, the V gene TRBV5-1, with TRBD1 as a possible D gene (6 bases). V lost 7 bases, J lost 1 base, and 14 bases lay in between. The germline CDR1 and CDR2 sequences are SGHRS and YFSETQ. CDR3 size: 14 residues. CDR3 nucleotides: TGCGCCAGCGGCACGACAGGCTCGAACACTGAAGCTTTCTTT. Translating it yields CASGTTGSNTEAFF.

J is TRBJ1-5 and V is TRBV6-5, with a weak D call TRBD1 (6 bases). V lost 6 bases and J lost 2, with 14 bases in between. The CDR3 covers 15 residues. Germline loops: CDR1 MNHEY, CDR2 SVGAGI. CDR3 region: CASRVGGSGNQPQHF. CDR3 sequence (DNA): TGTGCCAGCAGGGTAGGGGGAAGCGGCAATCAGCCCCAGCATTTT.

The V gene is TRBV2, the J gene TRBJ2-2; possibly TRBD1 for D (5 bases). The CDR3 is 16 amino acids. The V and J ends lost 4 bases and 0 bases respectively, with 12 bases between them. Germline V gene lookup returns CDR1 SNHLY and CDR2 FYNNEI. The CDR3 DNA sequence: TGTGCCAGCAGTGTTACCAGGGTGGCGAACACCGGGGAGCTGTTTTTT. Translating gives CASSVTRVANTGELFF.

The chain combines TRBV2 with TRBJ1-1; 11 bases are a match to TRBD1. Germline lookup yields CDR1 SNHLY and CDR2 FYNNEI. The CDR3 spans 15 residues. The V gene end was trimmed by 4 bases and the J gene end by 3 bases; junction bases not matched to a gene: 4. The CDR3 region is CASSGGQGADTEAFF. The CDR3 region has the DNA TGTGCCAGCAGTGGCGGACAGGGGGCTGACACTGAAGCTTTCTTT.

The V call is TRBV20-1, the J call TRBJ1-1; D is possibly TRBD1 (5 bases). Trimming removed 3 bases from V and 4 bases from J, with 12 bases in between. Germline loops: CDR1 DFQATT, CDR2 SNEGSKA (reference sequence). The CDR3 covers 13 residues. The CDR3 is CSASAPQGTEAFF. CDR3 DNA: TGCAGTGCTAGTGCGCCTCAGGGCACTGAAGCTTTCTTT.

J is TRBJ2-1 and V is TRBV5-1; maybe TRBD1 (6 bases). Trimming pared 3 bases from V and 7 bases from J, leaving 17 bases between. The CDR3 is 15 residues long. Germline-derived CDR1 and CDR2 are SGHRS and YFSETQ. CDR3 region: CASSSTGQRLNEQFF. The CDR3 DNA reads as TGCGCCAGCAGCTCCACGGGACAACGCCTAAATGAGCAGTTCTTC.

V is TRBV4-1 and J is TRBJ1-2, with a weak D call TRBD1 (6 bases). Germline V CDR1 and CDR2: MGHRA, YSYEKL. This CDR3 is 15 amino acids long. V lost 1 base and J 2 bases, leaving 11 bases between the germline ends. CDR3 loop: CASSQGTVGNYGYTF. The CDR3 bases are TGCGCCAGCAGCCAAGGGACAGTAGGAAACTATGGCTACACCTTC.

The chain carries TRBV27 and TRBJ1-4, with D perhaps matching TRBD1 (6 bases). Trimming took off 4 bases at V and 2 bases at J, with 11 bases between the two ends. Looked up from germline, CDR1 is MNHEY and CDR2 is SMNVEV (reference sequence). The CDR3 is made up of 15 amino acids. As DNA, the CDR3 is TGTGCCAGCAGTTCCTCAGGGGCTACTAATGAAAAACTGTTTTTT. This sequence encodes CASSSSGATNEKLFF.

The V and J genes are TRBV10-3 and TRBJ1-1; D may be TRBD1 (6 bases). V dropped 0 bases and J dropped 4 bases, with 9 bases sitting between them. Germline CDR1 reads ENHRY; CDR2 reads SYGVKD. This CDR3 has 14 amino acids. The CDR3 sequence: CAISESSGATEAFF. As DNA, the CDR3 is TGTGCCATCAGTGAGTCTTCAGGGGCCACTGAAGCTTTCTTT.

This clone was counted only a few times. V usage is TRBV9 and J usage is TRBJ1-5; 7 bases line up with TRBD1. The CDR3 covers 14 residues. Germline CDR1 and CDR2: SGDLS and YYNGEE. V dropped 2 bases and J dropped 4; count of bases not matched to a gene: 3. CDR3 DNA sequence: TGTGCCAGCAGCGTGGGACAGCGAAATCAGCCCCAGCATTTT. Translation: CASSVGQRNQPQHF.

This clone was recorded once. The chain has TRBV19 and TRBJ2-1; D possibly corresponds to TRBD2 (5 bases). Germline V gives CDR1 LNHDA, CDR2 SQIVND (reference sequence). The CDR3 covers 13 residues. Trimming took 3 bases from V and 5 from J, leaving 8 bases between them. The CDR3 is CASSIGKDNEQFF. The DNA for the CDR3 is TGTGCCAGTAGTATCGGGAAGGACAATGAGCAGTTCTTC. Full variable domain (outside the CDR3, taken from reference TRBV19 and TRBJ2-1): DGGITQSPKYLFRKEGQNVTLSCEQNLNHDAMYWYRQDPGQGLRLIYYSQIVNDFQKGDIAEGYSVSREKKESFPLTVTSAQKNPTAFYLCASSIGKDNEQFFGPGTRLTVL.

The CDR3 here is CASRAAYGYTF. For the CDR3, the DNA is TGTGCCAGCAGGGCGGCCTATGGCTACACCTTC. The chain has TRBV2 and TRBJ1-2; D ambiguous. CDR1 is SNHLY, CDR2 FYNNEI, per germline. Trimming shortened V by 6 bases and J by 4 bases, and 6 bases separated the two germline ends. This CDR3 is built from 11 residues. Complete variable domain (other parts from reference TRBV2 and TRBJ1-2): EPEVTQTPSHQVTQMGQEVILRCVPISNHLYFYWYRQILGQKVEFLVSFYNNEISEKSEIFDDQFSVERPDGSNFTLKIRSTKLEDSAMYFCASRAAYGYTFGSGTRLTVV.

This clone has just one count. The rearrangement joins TRBV4-1 to TRBJ2-3; tentative D call: TRBD1 (6 bases). This CDR3 has 15 residues. Germline CDR1 and CDR2: MGHRA and YSYEKL. V lost 2 bases and J 0 bases, leaving 9 bases between the germline ends. CDR3 region: CASSQLGASTDTQYF. CDR3 nucleotides: TGCGCCAGCAGCCAATTGGGGGCTAGCACAGATACGCAGTATTTT.

The V gene is TRBV7-9, the J gene TRBJ1-2, with D maybe TRBD1 (6 bases). This CDR3 contains 16 residues. Germline CDR1 SEHNR, CDR2 FQNEAQ (reference sequence). V lost 4 bases and J 5 bases, leaving 20 bases between the germline ends. CDR3 loop: CASSSRGLGAVYGYTF. The CDR3 nucleotides are TGTGCCAGCAGCTCCAGGGGATTAGGGGCAGTGTATGGCTACACCTTC.

In its sample, this clone was seen once. The sample contains more than one DNA sequence encoding this CDR3. The J gene is TRBJ1-1, the V gene TRBV18; a weak D match, TRBD1 (5 bases). The V gene's germline CDR1 is KGHSH and CDR2 LQKENI. This CDR3 is 13 amino acids long. Trimming removed 3 bases from V and 3 bases from J, with 8 bases in between. In nucleotides, the CDR3 is TGTGCCAGCTCACCTGGGGGGGACACTGAAGCTTTCTTT. It encodes CASSPGGDTEAFF.

This clone has only one observation. This chain links TRBV6-5 with TRBJ2-2; the D gene is possibly TRBD1 (7 bases). In germline, CDR1 is MNHEY, CDR2 SVGAGI. CDR3 length: 14 residues. The V gene lost 4 bases and the J gene lost 7 bases, with 13 bases spanning the gap. CDR3 sequence reads: CASSLQGGGGELFF. CDR3 nucleotide sequence: TGTGCCAGCAGTTTGCAGGGGGGTGGCGGGGAGCTGTTTTTT.